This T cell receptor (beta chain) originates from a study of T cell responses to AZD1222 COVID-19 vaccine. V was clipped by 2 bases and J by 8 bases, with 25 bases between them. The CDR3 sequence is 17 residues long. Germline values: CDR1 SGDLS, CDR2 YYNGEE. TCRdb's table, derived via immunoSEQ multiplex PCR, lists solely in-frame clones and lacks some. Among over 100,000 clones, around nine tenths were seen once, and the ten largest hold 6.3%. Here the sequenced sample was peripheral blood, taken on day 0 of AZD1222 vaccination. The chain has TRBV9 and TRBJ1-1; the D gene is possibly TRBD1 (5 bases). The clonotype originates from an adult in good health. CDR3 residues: CASSVEGQSGEIREAFF. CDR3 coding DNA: TGTGCCAGCAGCGTGGAGGGGCAATCGGGCGAGATAAGGGAAGCTTTCTTT.